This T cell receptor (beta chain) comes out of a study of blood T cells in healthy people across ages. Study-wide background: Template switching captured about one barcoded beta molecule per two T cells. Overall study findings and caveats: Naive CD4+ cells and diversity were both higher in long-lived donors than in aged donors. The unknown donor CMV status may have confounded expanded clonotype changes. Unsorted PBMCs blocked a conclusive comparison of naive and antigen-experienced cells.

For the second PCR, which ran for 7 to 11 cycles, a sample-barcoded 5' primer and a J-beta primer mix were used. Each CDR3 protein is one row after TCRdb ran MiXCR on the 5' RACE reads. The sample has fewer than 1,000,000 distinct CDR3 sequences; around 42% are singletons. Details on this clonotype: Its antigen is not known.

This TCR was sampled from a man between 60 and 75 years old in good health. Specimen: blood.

CDR3 bases: TGTGCCAGCTCACCACGACAGGAACTAGCCAAAAACATTCAGTACTTC. This sequence encodes CASSPRQELAKNIQYF. The V call is TRBV18, the J call TRBJ2-4; D perhaps matches TRBD1 (6 bases). This CDR3 has 16 residues. V dropped 1 base and J dropped 0 bases, with 10 bases sitting between them. Germline CDR1 and CDR2: KGHSH and LQKENI.